The 21 T cell receptor beta chains below all came from one sample that was sequenced in a study of CD8+ T cells in alopecia areata. Reverse transcription of extracted RNA yielded cDNA, which provided the sequencing template. Assay used: immunoSEQ multiplex PCR; TCRdb lists only in-frame clones, some missing. The sample includes roughly 110,000 clones, none of them occurring once. What was sequenced was lesional skin. The receptors were gathered from a C3H/HeJ mouse with alopecia areata. Mouse strain MHC haplotype: H2-k.

About this clone itself: Mouse gene names apply. The sequenced fragment ends 4 residues before the CDR3 boundary, so the rest is inferred from the germline J gene. The chain couples TRBV19 to TRBJ2-3; 13 bases agree with TRBD2. Trimming cost V 0 bases and J 2 bases; bases outside gene matches: 6. The CDR3 sequence is 18 residues long. Germline CDR1 FNHDT, CDR2 SITEND (reference sequence). The CDR3 spells CASSIAPGLGGTAETLYF. Partial CDR3 DNA: TGTGCCAGCAGTATAGCCCCGGGACTGGGGGGGACTGCAGAA.

About this clone itself: Gene names and germline refer to mouse. The CDR3 is cut off 4 residues early in the read; its end comes from the germline J gene. This sequence joins TRBV17 and TRBJ2-5; D is unresolved. Germline V gene sequence: CDR1 MNHDT, CDR2 YYDKIL. The CDR3 runs to 16 residues. Trimming pared 0 bases from V and 0 bases from J, leaving 10 bases between. CDR3 DNA (partial): TGTGCTAGCAGTAGAGATTCAACAGTTAACCAAGAC. It yields the protein CASSRDSTVNQD. The entire CDR3 protein reads CASSRDSTVNQDTQYF.

This clone was observed a handful of times. Genes here carry mouse names. The DNA ends 4 residues before the CDR3 does, and the rest of the CDR3 is filled in from the germline J gene. The rearrangement uses TRBV13-3 and TRBJ1-2, with 7 bases fitting TRBD1. Germline V gives CDR1 NNHDY, CDR2 SYVADS. The CDR3 runs 15 residues. Trimming removed 0 bases from V and 3 bases from J; junction bases left unmatched: 5. CDR3 bases read: TGTGCCAGCAGTGATGCTTCCAGGGGGGACTCC. Encoded protein: CASSDASRGDS. The entire CDR3 protein reads CASSDASRGDSDYTF.

This clone turned up a few times. A junction end diverges from the germline sequence, so it may reflect a read error. Gene names are the mouse ones. The read ends 4 residues shy of where the CDR3 ends; the end is completed using the germline J gene. In the same sample, other DNA sequences code for this CDR3. This rearrangement joins TRBV13-2 to TRBJ1-1, with D perhaps matching TRBD1 (5 bases). Germline V lookup: CDR1 NNHNN, CDR2 SYGAGS (reference sequence). This CDR3 is 14 amino acids long. Incomplete CDR3 DNA: TGTGCCAGCGGCGATGGGGGAAAAGACACA. Its translation is CASGDGGKDT. In full, the CDR3 is CASGDGGKDTEVFF.

This clone showed up just a few times. Germline and genes here are mouse. The CDR3 is cut off 4 residues early in the read; its end comes from the germline J gene. The J gene is TRBJ2-1, the V gene TRBV1; 9 bases are a match to TRBD2. The germline V gene has CDR1 NSQYPW and CDR2 LRSPGD (reference sequence). The CDR3 runs 14 residues. V dropped 5 bases and J dropped 4; count of bases not matched to a gene: 3. The CDR3 sequence: CTCSSGLGYAEQFF. The sequenced CDR3 bases are TGCACCTGCAGTTCGGGACTGGGTTATGCT.

The table lists this clone with a few counts. Gene names denote mouse genes. The read ends 4 residues before the CDR3 terminus; that terminus is restored from the germline J gene. This sequence joins TRBV1 and TRBJ2-2; 10 nucleotides align to TRBD1. The CDR3 is made up of 17 amino acids. Germline CDR1 is NSQYPW and CDR2 is LRSPGD (reference sequence). The V and J ends lost 3 bases and 4 bases, in that order; junction bases with no gene match: 8. The CDR3 protein is CTCSARTGGATTGQLYF. Partial CDR3 DNA: TGCACCTGCAGTGCGCGGACAGGGGGGGCAACCACCGGG.

This clone was observed many times. Gene names and germline refer to mouse. The CDR3 end is not reached by the read, which stops 4 residues before it; the germline J gene fills it in. The gene calls are TRBV19 and TRBJ2-1; 8 bases are a match to TRBD2. The length of the CDR3 is 16 residues. Germline values: CDR1 FNHDT, CDR2 SITEND (reference sequence). V shed 1 base and J 1 base; nucleotides not matched to a gene: 4. CDR3 sequence reads: CASSIRAGGNYAEQFF. The CDR3 DNA, read in part, is TGTGCCAGCAGTATAAGGGCTGGGGGGAACTATGCT.

This clone was picked up a small number of times. These gene names are mouse names. Read sequence stops 4 residues before the CDR3 end, and the germline J gene provides the missing end. This chain links TRBV17 with TRBJ2-1; 7 bases are shared with TRBD1. Trimming took 1 base from V and 6 from J; bases not matched to a gene: 6. Per the germline V gene, CDR1 is MNHDT and CDR2 is YYDKIL. The CDR3 spans 15 residues. The CDR3 protein is CASSRALGTVAEQFF. CDR3 DNA (partial): TGTGCTAGCAGTAGAGCTCTTGGGACAGTTGCT.

Concerning this clone: Gene names and germline match the mouse. The read comes to an end 4 residues before the CDR3 does, leaving the germline J gene to fill in the end. The rearrangement joins TRBV19 to TRBJ2-5; 8 positions agree with TRBD2. Germline assignment: CDR1 FNHDT and CDR2 SITEND (reference sequence). This CDR3 has 13 amino acids. J was trimmed by 1 base and V by 9 bases; bases with no gene match: 4. The CDR3: CATGGADQDTQYF. The sequenced part of the CDR3 DNA is TGTGCCACGGGGGGGGCGGACCAAGAC.

This clone came up a few times. Genes and germline are mouse. The read comes to an end 4 residues before the CDR3 does, leaving the germline J gene to fill in the end. The chain uses TRBV13-1 and TRBJ2-1; no firm D call. This CDR3 is built from 13 residues. Trimming pared 2 bases from V and 5 bases from J, leaving 8 bases between. Germline V CDR1 and CDR2: NSHNY, SYGAGN. CDR3 residues: CASSERRDAEQFF. The DNA read from the CDR3 is TGTGCCAGCAGTGAGCGGAGGGATGCT.

Of note for this clone: Genes and germline come from the mouse. The CDR3 is cut off 4 residues early in the read; its end comes from the germline J gene. The gene calls are TRBV13-3 and TRBJ1-2; 9 positions match TRBD1. The CDR3 loop spans 17 amino acids. The V gene end was trimmed by 0 bases and the J gene end by 1 base; junction bases not matched to a gene: 7. The germline V gene has CDR1 NNHDY and CDR2 SYVADS. CDR3 DNA (partial): TGTGCCAGCAGTGATGACAGGGGGCGCGGGGTAAACTCC. This encodes CASSDDRGRGVNS. The full CDR3 is CASSDDRGRGVNSDYTF.

This clone was detected a few times. Gene names are mouse gene names. The DNA ends 4 residues before the CDR3 does, and the rest of the CDR3 is filled in from the germline J gene. The J gene is TRBJ2-1, the V gene TRBV13-3, with a tentative D call TRBD1 (6 bases). CDR1 is NNHDY, CDR2 SYVADS, per germline. The CDR3 has 15 amino acids. V was shortened by 2 bases and J by 0 bases, with 9 bases between the two germline ends. The DNA read from the CDR3 is TGTGCCAGCAGTGAAAGGGACATTAACTATGCT. This gives the protein CASSERDINYA. The entire CDR3 reads CASSERDINYAEQFF.

This clone was counted a few times. Mouse gene names apply. The CDR3 goes on 4 residues after the read ends, and that part is filled in from the germline J gene. The chain links TRBV17 to TRBJ2-5; D is uncertain. The CDR3 is 13 amino acids. V was trimmed by 6 bases and J by 0 bases, leaving 7 bases between them. The germline CDR1 and CDR2 sequences are MNHDT and YYDKIL. The CDR3 bases that were read are TGTGCTAGCAGAACAATTAACCAAGAC. Translating it yields CASRTINQD. The whole CDR3 is CASRTINQDTQYF. The complete variable domain, with remaining parts taken from reference TRBV17 and TRBJ2-5, reads DTTVKQNPRYKLARVGKPVNLICSQTMNHDTMYWYQKKPNQAPKLLLFYYDKILNREADTFEKFQSSRPNNSFCSLYIGSAGLEYSAMYLCASRTINQDTQYFGPGTRLLVL.

The sample holds a few counts of this clone. Mouse gene names apply. From the germline J gene comes the end of the CDR3, since the read stops 4 residues before it. The chain uses TRBV13-3 and TRBJ2-5; D is possibly TRBD2 (6 bases). The CDR3 consists of 13 residues. The V end was cut by 7 bases, the J end by 2 bases, with 11 bases between. From germline, CDR1 is NNHDY and CDR2 SYVADS. CDR3 sequence reads: CASGAGGQDTQYF. The CDR3 bases that were read are TGTGCCAGCGGGGCGGGGGGCCAAGAC.

This clone turned up a few times. TCRdb's protein and the translated DNA diverge at residue 10; the protein reported here is the translation of the DNA. Gene names and germline match the mouse. The sequenced fragment ends 3 residues before the CDR3 boundary, so the rest is inferred from the germline J gene. The chain joins TRBV19 to TRBJ1-3; a weak D match, TRBD1 (6 bases). Germline CDR1 reads FNHDT; CDR2 reads SITEND (reference sequence). This CDR3 region has 13 residues. Trimming left V 2 bases short and J 4 bases short, with 7 bases between. The CDR3 protein is CASSMRGGNTLYF. The part of the CDR3 DNA that was read is TGTGCCAGCAGTATGAGGGGGGGAAATACG.

Concerning this clone: The gene names here belong to mouse. The sequence runs out 4 residues before the end of the CDR3; the remainder is reconstructed from the germline J gene. The chain recombines TRBV1 with TRBJ2-3; 10 bases agree with TRBD1. Germline V gene data show CDR1 as NSQYPW and CDR2 as LRSPGD (reference sequence). The CDR3 consists of 17 residues. The ends lost 1 base at V and 2 bases at J; junction bases unmatched: 6. CDR3 in amino acids: CTCSAVGDRGVAETLYF. The CDR3 DNA, read in part, is TGCACCTGCAGTGCAGTTGGGGACAGGGGTGTTGCAGAA.

Of note for this clone: A mismatch at residue 11 separates the TCRdb protein from the translated DNA, so the protein presented here was translated from the DNA. Each gene name is a mouse one. The CDR3 is cut off 3 residues early in the read; its end comes from the germline J gene. The rearrangement links TRBV13-3 to TRBJ1-6; D call uncertain. TRBJ1-6 is filed as an ORF, its function uncertain. Looked up from germline, CDR1 is NNHDY and CDR2 is SYVADS. The length of the CDR3 is 14 residues. V gave up 1 base and J gave up 6 bases, with 8 bases separating them. Partial CDR3 DNA: TGTGCCAGCAGTGATACCAGAATTAATTCGCCC. Its translation: CASSDTRINSP. From start to end, the CDR3 is CASSDTRINSPLYF.

Points on this clone: The germline and genes are mouse ones. The read gets to within 4 residues of the CDR3 end, and the germline J gene fills in the rest. V usage is TRBV31 and J usage is TRBJ1-2; TRBD1 is a possible D gene (5 bases). Trimming cost V 7 bases and J 1 base, with 10 bases left between them. The germline V gene encodes CDR1 GKSSPN and CDR2 SITVG. The CDR3 loop spans 12 amino acids. Incomplete CDR3 DNA: TGTGCCTTTTCCAGGGTAAACTCC. It is translated as CAFSRVNS. The whole CDR3 reads CAFSRVNSDYTF. The full variable domain, its missing parts supplied by reference TRBV31 and TRBJ1-2, is AQTIHQWPVAEIKAVGSPLSLGCTIKGKSSPNLYWYWQATGGTLQQLFYSITVGQVESVVQLNLSASRPKDDQFILSTEKLLLSHSGFYLCAFSRVNSDYTFGSGTRLLVI.

As for this clone: Gene names denote mouse genes. The read terminates 4 residues ahead of where the CDR3 ends, so the germline J gene completes it. V is TRBV19 and J is TRBJ1-2, with D possibly TRBD1 on 6 matching bases. This CDR3 contains 14 residues. Germline CDR1 is FNHDT and CDR2 is SITEND (reference sequence). Partial CDR3 DNA: TGTGCCAGCAGTTCGGGACTGGGGGGGCGC. It encodes CASSSGLGGR. The full CDR3 is CASSSGLGGRDYTF.

This clone was counted a few times. The DNA translation disagrees with the TCRdb protein at residue 13, so the protein in this description comes from the DNA. Mouse germline and gene names are used. The CDR3 end falls 3 residues outside the read, so it is completed with the germline J gene. The rearrangement uses TRBV13-1 and TRBJ1-6; weak D call: TRBD1 (6 bases). TRBJ1-6 is labeled an ORF, and its function is uncertain. Germline CDR1 and CDR2: NSHNY and SYGAGN. The CDR3 contains 16 residues. V was shortened by 0 bases and J by 4 bases, with 11 bases between the two germline ends. This CDR3 reads CASSDAVGGYNSPLYF. The sequenced part of the CDR3 DNA is TGTGCCAGCAGTGATGCAGTAGGGGGATATAATTCGCCC.

Notes on this clone: Here the gene names and germline are mouse. The CDR3 end falls 4 residues outside the read, so it is completed with the germline J gene. V usage is TRBV1 and J usage is TRBJ2-1, with D possibly TRBD2 on 6 matching bases. Germline assignment: CDR1 NSQYPW and CDR2 LRSPGD (reference sequence). This CDR3 is 15 amino acids long. The V end lost 2 bases, the J end lost 1 base, and 9 bases lay between the germline ends. CDR3: CTCSAPTGNYAEQFF. The covered CDR3 bases are TGCACCTGCAGTGCACCCACTGGGAACTATGCT.